This T cell receptor beta chain was captured in a study of blood T cells in healthy people across ages. Germline V gives CDR1 DFQATT, CDR2 SNEGSKA (reference sequence). The CDR3 has 15 residues. The authors extracted at least 5.5 micrograms of total RNA per sample. A J-beta primer mix and a sample-barcoded 5' primer were used in a second PCR of about 6 to 12 cycles. In TCRdb, the 5' RACE reads were re-called with MiXCR into one record per CDR3 protein. The repertoire holds 1.5 million to 2 million distinct CDR3 sequences, with approximately 30% as singletons. The receptor comes from a woman aged 25 to 39 in good health. V gene TRBV20-1 combines with J gene TRBJ2-4, with 9 bases that match TRBD2. The J call may be faulty, since TRBJ2-7 better matches the DNA end. The sample was blood. Here the CDR3 reads CSATKAGGLTYEQYF. In DNA, the CDR3 is TGCAGTGCTACAAAAGCGGGGGGCCTTACCTACGAGCAGTACTTC.